This T cell receptor (beta chain) was captured in a study of neurological immune-mediated disorders. CDR1 and CDR2 from the germline V gene are ENHRY and SYGVKD. This CDR3 contains 13 residues. Time point described: longitudinal time-point 2. A note on this clonotype: At one of its ends the junction is not consistent with the germline gene, which may arise from a read error.

Whenever a sequencing run was performed, it yielded over 190 million TCR-beta sequences from 15-18 subjects. TCRdb reprocessed the 5' RACE reads with MiXCR, giving one entry per CDR3 protein. The sample yields about 66,000 distinct CDR3 sequences, roughly 10% seen once. The chain uses TRBV10-3 and TRBJ2-3; D is ambiguous. The specimen sequenced was PBMCs. This sequence originates from a man aged 25 to 40 in good health. CDR3 protein: CVISTEGTDTLYF. CDR3 in DNA: TGTGTCATCAGTACAGAAGGCACAGATACGCTGTATTTT.